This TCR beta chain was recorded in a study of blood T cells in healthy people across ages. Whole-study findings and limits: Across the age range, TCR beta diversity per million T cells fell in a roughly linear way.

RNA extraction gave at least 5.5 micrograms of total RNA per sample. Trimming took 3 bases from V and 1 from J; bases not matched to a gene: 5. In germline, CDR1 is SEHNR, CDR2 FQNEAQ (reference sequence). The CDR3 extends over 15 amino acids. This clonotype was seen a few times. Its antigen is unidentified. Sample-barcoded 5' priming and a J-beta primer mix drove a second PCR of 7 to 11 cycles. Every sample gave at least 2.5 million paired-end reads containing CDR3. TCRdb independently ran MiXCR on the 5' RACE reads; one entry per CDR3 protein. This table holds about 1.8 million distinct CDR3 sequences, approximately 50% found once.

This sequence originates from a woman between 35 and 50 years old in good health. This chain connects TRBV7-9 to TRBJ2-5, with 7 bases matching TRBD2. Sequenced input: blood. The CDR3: CASSLGGLSQETQYF. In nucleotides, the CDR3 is TGTGCCAGCAGCTTGGGGGGGTTGAGCCAAGAGACCCAGTACTTC.